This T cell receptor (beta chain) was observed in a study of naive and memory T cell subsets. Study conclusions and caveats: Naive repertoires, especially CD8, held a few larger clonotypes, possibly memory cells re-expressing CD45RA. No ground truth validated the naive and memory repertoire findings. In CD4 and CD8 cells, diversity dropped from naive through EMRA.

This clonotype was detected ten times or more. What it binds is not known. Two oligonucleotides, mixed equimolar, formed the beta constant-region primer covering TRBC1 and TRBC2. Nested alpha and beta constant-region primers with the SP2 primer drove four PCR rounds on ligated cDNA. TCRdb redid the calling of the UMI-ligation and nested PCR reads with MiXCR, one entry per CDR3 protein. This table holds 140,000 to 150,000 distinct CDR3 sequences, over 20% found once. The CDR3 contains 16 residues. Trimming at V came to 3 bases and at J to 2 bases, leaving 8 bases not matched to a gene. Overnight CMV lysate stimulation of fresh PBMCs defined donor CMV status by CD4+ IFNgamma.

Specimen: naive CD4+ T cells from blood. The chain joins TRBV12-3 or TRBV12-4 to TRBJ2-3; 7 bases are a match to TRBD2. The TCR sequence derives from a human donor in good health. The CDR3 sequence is CASSFQRGPYTDTQYF. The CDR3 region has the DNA TGTGCCAGCAGTTTCCAGCGGGGTCCATACACAGATACGCAGTATTTT.